A selection of T cell receptor beta chains follows, all from one sample in a study of T cell responses to AZD1222 COVID-19 vaccine. The repertoire was sequenced with immunoSEQ multiplex PCR; TCRdb's copy has only in-frame clones and lacks some. The sample has roughly 150,000 clones; 75% to 90% are singletons. The sample in question was peripheral blood, obtained after recovery from COVID-19. Every receptor here comes from an adult who had recovered from COVID-19. The CDR3 runs from the conserved cysteine through the conserved F or W. A D gene is named only where the DNA matches it firmly. Not every row has a clone size; where given, it reads once, few, many or a size class.

abundance,j_gene,v_gene,d_gene,CDR3nt,CDR3aa
-,TRBJ2-7,TRBV6-2/TRBV6-3,TRBD1,TGTGCCAGCAGTTACTCGGGACAGAAAAGGTCCAGGGAGCAGTACTTC,CASSYSGQKRSREQYF
-,TRBJ2-7,TRBV6-2/TRBV6-3,-,TGTGCCAGCAGTTCCGGGCCAGGAGGGGTGTACGAGCAGTACTTC,CASSSGPGGVYEQYF
-,TRBJ1-2,TRBV2,-,TGTGCCAGCAGTGAAACAGGGTTGAACTATGGCTACACCTTC,CASSETGLNYGYTF
-,TRBJ1-1,TRBV19,-,TGTGCCAGTAGTCCAGGGTTTTCCACTGAAGCTTTCTTT,CASSPGFSTEAFF
-,TRBJ1-2,TRBV19,TRBD1,TGTGCCAGTAGTCGGCAGGGGGCCCTTGGCTACACCTTC,CASSRQGALGYTF
-,TRBJ2-7,TRBV5-1,-,TGCGCCAGCAGCCCCGGACAGAGCAGAAACTACGAGCAGTACTTC,CASSPGQSRNYEQYF
-,TRBJ1-1,TRBV5-1,-,TGCGCCAGCAGCTTGGCCATCTGGGGGAACACTGAAGCTTTCTTT,CASSLAIWGNTEAFF
few,TRBJ1-1,TRBV7-9,-,TGTGCCAGCAGCTCGGGGGGGCTTAGGAACACTGAAGCTTTCTTT,CASSSGGLRNTEAFF
-,TRBJ1-6,TRBV2,-,TGTGCCAGCAGGGGAGGAGGGGGCTCCTATAATTCACCCCTCCACTTT,CASRGGGGSYNSPLHF
-,TRBJ2-1,TRBV3-1/TRBV3-2,TRBD1,TGTGCCAGCAGCCAAGGCCGGGACAGGGGGCATAATGAGCAGTTCTTC,CASSQGRDRGHNEQFF
many,TRBJ2-2,TRBV2,-,TGTGCCAGCAGTGAATCGGGATTTAGAGTCACCGGGGAGCTGTTTTTT,CASSESGFRVTGELFF